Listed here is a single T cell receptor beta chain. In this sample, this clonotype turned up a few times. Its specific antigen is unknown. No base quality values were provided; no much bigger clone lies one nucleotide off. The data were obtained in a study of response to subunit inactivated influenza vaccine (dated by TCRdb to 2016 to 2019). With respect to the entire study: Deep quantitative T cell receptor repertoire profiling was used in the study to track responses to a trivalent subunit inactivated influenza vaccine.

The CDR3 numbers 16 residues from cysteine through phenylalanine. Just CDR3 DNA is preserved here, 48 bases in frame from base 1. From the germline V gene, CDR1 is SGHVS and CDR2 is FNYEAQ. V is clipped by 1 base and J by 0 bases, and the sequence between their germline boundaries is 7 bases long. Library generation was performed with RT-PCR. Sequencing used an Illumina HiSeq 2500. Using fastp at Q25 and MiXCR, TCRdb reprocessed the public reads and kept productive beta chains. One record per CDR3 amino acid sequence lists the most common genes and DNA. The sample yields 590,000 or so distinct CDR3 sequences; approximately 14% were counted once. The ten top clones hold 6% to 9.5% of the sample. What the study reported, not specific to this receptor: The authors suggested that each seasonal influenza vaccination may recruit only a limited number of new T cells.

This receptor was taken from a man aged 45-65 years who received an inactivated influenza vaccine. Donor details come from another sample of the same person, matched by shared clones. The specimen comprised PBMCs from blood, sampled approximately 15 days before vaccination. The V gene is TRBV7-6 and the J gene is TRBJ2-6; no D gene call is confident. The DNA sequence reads TGTGCCAGCAGCTTAGAGGCCTCCTCTGGGGCCAACGTCCTGACTTTC. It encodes CASSLEASSGANVLTF.